This T cell receptor (beta chain) is from a study of cytomegalovirus exposure and HLA in healthy donors (dated by TCRdb to about 2017). Study-level background: According to an earlier analysis of a few hundred of the donors, about 180 million T cells yielded roughly 100 million unique TCR beta sequences and approximately 300 Gb of sequence data. An early release that covered around 590 HLA-typed donors contained approximately 290 gigabases of sequencing data and about 93 million unique TCR sequences. Of the 300 to 500 genotyped donors, less than 90% were placed in the genetic ancestry cluster associated with self-reported Caucasian donors. The aim of the study was to test whether cataloging public T cell receptors could identify signatures of past pathogen exposure. The study profiled the T cell repertoires of under 850 subjects by immunosequencing and related them to cytomegalovirus serostatus. Besides the first cohort of roughly 640 subjects, a separate validation cohort made up of roughly 130 different subjects was used. To predict cytomegalovirus infection status, the study combined high-throughput TCR immunosequencing, statistical association of individual TCRs with disease status, and machine learning. A later analysis re-analyzed previously published TCR beta repertoires from 666 donors and added high-resolution HLA genotyping to study TCR occurrence patterns. The later analysis used no new phenotypic data to find candidate immune exposures, relying instead on TCR beta sequences and their occurrence across donors. An earlier analysis of approximately 500 of the donors applied high-throughput TCR beta sequencing to assess whether each TCR beta V gene segment acted as functional or pseudogenic. Alongside the repertoire data, information on donor age, sex, ethnicity and CMV serostatus was compiled. A later genetic analysis took genome-wide SNP genotypes for about 65% of the roughly 670 donors and used that subset as a discovery cohort. Every repertoire in the discovery cohort had been generated on one and the same sequencing platform. Both class I and class II loci were covered by HLA typing, at four-digit resolution. The number of typed donors differed by locus: about 620-630 for A, B, C, DRB1 and DQB1; 522 for DQA1; 606 for DPA1; and some 470 for DPB1. Roughly 5 DR-DQ haplotypes were handled as single units for association and clustering, since linkage in the cohort was strong. Among 300 to 500 genotyped donors of the cohort, an average of about 240,000 unique TCR beta nucleotide sequences was sequenced per donor, of which roughly 17% were non-productive.

Library method: the immunoSEQ multiplex PCR assay. A mixture of 60 forward primers for TCR Vbeta segments and 13 reverse primers for TCR Jbeta segments was used in the multiplex PCR. The CDR3 region of rearranged TCR beta genes was amplified from genomic DNA by a multiplex PCR assay. The Illumina HiSeq System was used to sequence the amplified TCR beta libraries as 87-base-pair reads. The authors' analysis ran thus. A later analysis counted tens of millions of unique TCR beta chains across the approximately 700 repertoires, and roughly 10 million of these chains were shared by at least two donors. Raw reads were error-corrected and collapsed into unique sequences with a nearest-neighbor algorithm that merged closely related sequences to remove PCR and sequencing errors. To assign V, D and J gene segments, CDR3 sequences were aligned to IMGT reference sequences. For a sequence to be retained, at least a six-nucleotide match to both a V gene segment and a J gene segment was required. Rearrangements were called productive when the CDR3 lacked stop codons and stayed in frame with V and J; all others were non-productive. CDR3 was defined by IMGT convention, running from the second conserved V-encoded cysteine to the conserved J-encoded phenylalanine. The earlier analysis of 587 of the donors excluded sequences that lacked an unambiguous match to a single V gene segment. An earlier analysis of 587 of the donors called V segments functional above 56.7% productive rearrangements and segregating when the between-donor standard deviation exceeded 5%. A statistical classification framework was developed to diagnose cytomegalovirus status using the catalog of TCR beta chain sequences. A later analysis assigned V and J genes by comparing TCR nucleotide sequences with IMGT/GENE-DB human TR gene sequences. Using the TCRdist pipeline, a later analysis assigned CDR3 sequences along with most-parsimonious VDJ recombination scenarios. In a later analysis, each TCR beta chain was defined by its CDR3 amino acid sequence together with its V-gene family, and reads lacking a unique V-gene family were excluded. To address suspected cross-contamination and a sequencing artifact, a later analysis removed some 620 highly shared, low-generation-probability nucleotide sequences. For each public chain, a later analysis derived a clonal expansion index from normalized ranks of inferred template counts within each repertoire. Generation probabilities in a later analysis came from a VDJ recombination model fitted to out-of-frame rearrangements, and those results were checked against IGoR. A later analysis scored TCR-TCR, TCR-HLA and TCR-CMV co-occurrence with hypergeometric tests, applying a repertoire-size bias correction to TCR pairs. A later analysis estimated false discovery rates by permuting HLA or CMV assignments 20 times. A later analysis grouped co-occurring TCRs with DBSCAN, adding TCRdist sequence similarity when clustering within HLA-allele-positive subsets. For co-occurrence clustering, repertoires with fewer than 30,000 or more than 120,000 public chains were excluded, along with a handful of repertoires with anomalous nucleotide sharing. Sourced from immuneACCESS, this table was stored by TCRdb with only in-frame sequences that have V and J called. A share of the clones is absent; for the studies checked, an unresolved V gene accounts for under half, and the remainder has no known explanation. V, J and clone size are those of that table, while D and trimming were read from the DNA. The sample table lists 140,000 to 150,000 clones, 70% to 85% of them with a count of one. Roughly 9.7% of the sample comes from the top ten.

The cohort comprised around 700 healthy bone marrow donors. At the time of sampling, every cohort member was nominally healthy, though immune exposures that went unrecorded were likely present. The donor tested CMV seropositive and was one of the 289 seropositive cohort members. Each donor provided a peripheral blood sample, and peripheral blood mononuclear cells were used for TCR beta sequencing. The Qiagen DNeasy Blood Extraction Kit was used to extract genomic DNA from the blood cell samples. Study-level results and caveats: This cohort had only TCR beta chains sequenced, and the lack of alpha or paired-chain data limited which features could be detected. When HLA alleles, especially DR and DQ, strongly co-occurred, TCR associations were difficult to assign to individual alleles. Because counts were too low, 15 to 20 rarely observed V segments, including chromosome 9 orphons, were excluded from the earlier analysis of around 590 of the donors. Because HLA typing was missing for some donors at each locus, association tests included only the typed subset. Cytomegalovirus status was reported to be diagnosed by the classifier with high specificity and sensitivity in both the original and validation cohorts. Linkage disequilibrium might explain the correlated functional status among segregating V segments, but an unknown experimental factor could not be excluded. Some IMGT-functional V segments, including TRBV6-2 and TRBV6-3, could not be told apart with the 87-base-pair reads, so those segments were excluded. Immune exposure information for the cohort was limited to CMV serostatus. A later analysis found that HLA-associated TCR beta chains were more clonally expanded and had lower generation probabilities than equally common non-associated chains. Compared with the approximately 600-donor mean, donors in an Asian-associated ancestry cluster had fewer N-insertions in productive TCRs, according to a later genetic analysis. Several of the top co-occurrence clusters appeared to be linked to parvovirus B19, influenza, CMV and Epstein-Barr virus, according to a later analysis. Most CMV-associated TCR beta chains appeared to be HLA-restricted in a later analysis, and the HLA associations seemed to be driven largely by CMV exposure. An earlier analysis of approximately 590 of the donors showed that most TCR beta V segments appeared in productive rearrangements either about 90% or about 30% of the time, which broadly matched IMGT annotations. In the study, some 160 TCR beta chains were listed as associated with cytomegalovirus. A later analysis found that TCR association rates varied across HLA loci, with DRB1 alleles showing the most associated TCRs and HLA-C alleles the fewest. It was suggested by the authors that the approach could potentially be generalized to other disease states and immunological phenotypes. Roughly uniform sequencing depth across donors was assumed in presence/absence analyses, although this assumption may not hold. Across donors, most TCR sequences were observed very rarely, whereas some public TCRs were present in many individuals. The sequencing pipeline was judged likely to have produced a cluster of highly shared sequence variants as a technical artifact. Three of the identified cytomegalovirus-associated TCR beta chains were confirmed in vitro to be specific for cytomegalovirus antigens. In a later analysis, 15,000 to 20,000 TCR beta sequences were associated with specific HLA alleles at a false discovery rate of 0.05. An association between a missense DCLRE1C variant and V-gene and J-gene trimming of TCR beta chains was found in a later genetic analysis and replicated in an independent cohort. A further reported finding was that TCR beta sequences accurately predicted the HLA-A and HLA-B alleles for most subjects in the first cohort.

For this clone: The clone's antigen remains unknown. Base-call qualities are not available, and no considerably larger clone is one nucleotide away.

The CDR3 numbers 13 residues from cysteine through phenylalanine. CDR3 DNA is the only sequence kept; it has 39 bases, read in frame from the first base. The germline V gene supplies CDR1 MNHEY and CDR2 SVGAGI. Trimming costs V 2 bases and J 4 bases, and their ends lie 9 bases apart. The material sequenced was PBMCs. The V and J genes are TRBV6-5 and TRBJ2-7; TRBD1 is a weak D gene call, 6 bases matching. This TCR was recovered from a woman in her sixties in good health and CMV-seropositive. The nucleotide sequence reads as follows: TGTGCCAGCAGTTACGGACAGCTTTACGAGCAGTACTTC. This codes for CASSYGQLYEQYF.